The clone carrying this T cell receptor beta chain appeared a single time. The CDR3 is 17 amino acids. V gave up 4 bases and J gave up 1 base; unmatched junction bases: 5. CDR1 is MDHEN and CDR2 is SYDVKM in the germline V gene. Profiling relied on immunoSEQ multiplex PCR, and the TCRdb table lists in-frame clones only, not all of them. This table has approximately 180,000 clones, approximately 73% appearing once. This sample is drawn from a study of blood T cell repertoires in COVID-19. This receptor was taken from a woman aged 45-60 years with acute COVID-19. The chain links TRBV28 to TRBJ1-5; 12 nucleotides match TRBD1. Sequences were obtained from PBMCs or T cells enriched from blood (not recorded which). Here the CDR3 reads CASSWGTGGASNQPQHF. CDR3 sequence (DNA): TGTGCCAGCAGTTGGGGGACAGGGGGCGCGAGCAATCAGCCCCAGCATTTT.